This T cell receptor beta chain originates from a study of beta chain features in type 1 diabetes. Whole-study context: Regarding age, gender and cell yields, patients proved similar to healthy donors.

Study-wide results and caveats: Cells that show high TCR expression could be over-represented by cDNA sequencing. Shorter templates might be favored by PCR, equally in patients and controls.

Details on this clone: Its antigen is still unknown.

The collection from each donor was one heparinised blood draw averaging about 116 mL. V lost 0 bases to trimming and J lost 0 bases; unmatched junction nucleotides: 9. CDR1 SGHRS and CDR2 YFSETQ come from the germline V gene. The CDR3 covers 19 residues. Isolated RNA was reverse transcribed in full, so expressed TCRB transcripts were sequenced. Sequenced by immunoSEQ multiplex PCR; TCRdb stores in-frame clones only, minus some. The sample holds approximately 140,000 clones, about 50% seen once. The rearrangement uses TRBV5-1 and TRBJ2-6; 7 bases are shared with TRBD1. Sequencing used Tregs from blood. The receptor was derived from a man aged 18-30 years in good health. This CDR3 is CASSLAGTVRYSGANVLTF. The CDR3 DNA sequence: TGCGCCAGCAGCTTGGCCGGGACAGTTCGCTACTCTGGGGCCAACGTCCTGACTTTC.